This T cell receptor (beta chain) derives from a study of OX40 agonist ivuxolimab in advanced cancers. This table comes from immunoSEQ multiplex PCR, and its TCRdb copy is limited to in-frame clones, with some not included. This table has fewer than 80,000 clones, roughly 85% appearing once. General study findings and limits: Among expanded peripheral T cells, antigen specificity went undetermined. Fewer expanded clones were found on average in CD4+ than in CD8+ T cells.

The CDR3 covers 14 residues. Germline lookup yields CDR1 MNHEY and CDR2 SMNVEV (reference sequence). The V and J ends lost 3 bases and 3 bases respectively, with 9 bases between them. Concerning this clone: The target antigen is unknown.

Sequences were derived from CD4+ or CD8+ T cells sorted from blood, sampled in a trial of the OX40 agonist ivuxolimab. This clonotype originated in an adult with an advanced solid tumor such as melanoma, head and neck, liver or kidney cancer. This chain joins TRBV27 and TRBJ1-3; TRBD1 might be the D (6 bases). CDR3 region: CASSFRGLGNTIYF. DNA of the CDR3: TGTGCCAGCAGTTTCCGGGGGCTTGGAAACACCATATATTTT.